This T cell receptor beta chain was sequenced in a study of cytomegalovirus exposure and HLA in healthy donors. Study-wide results and caveats: The study designated 160 or so TCR beta chains cytomegalovirus-associated. Within the 95 to 150 validation repertoires, first-cohort TCR clusters tended to co-occur, according to a later analysis.

Trimming took 3 bases from V and 6 from J; bases not matched to a gene: 9. This CDR3 region has 15 residues. The germline gives CDR1 SGDLS, CDR2 YYNGEE. For this clone: Its antigen remains unidentified.

The validation cohort, a group of 130 or so subjects, included the donors and was separate from the roughly 670-subject first cohort. TCRdb keeps only in-frame clones here, not all; method: immunoSEQ multiplex PCR. The sample has some 110,000 clones, about 88% seen once. Sequences were obtained from PBMCs. This TCR derives from a woman aged 18-29 years in good health and CMV-seropositive. This chain joins TRBV9 and TRBJ2-1; 7 bases are a match to TRBD2. CDR3 DNA sequence: TGTGCCAGCAGCGACGACTCTGGCGGGGGCAATGAGCAGTTCTTC. Translating gives CASSDDSGGGNEQFF.